This TCR beta chain was sequenced for a study of shared clonotypes between healthy human individuals. Points from the study as a whole: Among donors, the sharing of clonotypes was expected to be influenced by sequencing depth.

Remarks on this clone: Its antigen is still unknown. Other DNA sequences in the same sample also yield this CDR3.

Naivety among CD8 cells was defined by CD45RO negativity and positive CCR7 selection, thereby excluding terminally differentiated effector memory CD45RA+ cells. Trimming left V 2 bases short and J 7 bases short, with 6 bases between. CDR1 is MDHEN and CDR2 is SYDVKM in the germline V gene. There are 12 residues in the CDR3. Deep was the level used in running the assay. Genomic DNA of every subset was divided equally among multiple immunoSEQ plates. Assay: immunoSEQ multiplex PCR; the TCRdb copy retains only in-frame clones and omits some. The sample carries about 2.1 million clones, approximately 94% recorded once.

This clonotype originated in a man aged 18 to 30 in good health. Some clones in this sample may be carry-over from other donors' samples. The material sequenced was naive CD8+ T cells from PBMCs. The chain couples TRBV28 to TRBJ2-1; D is uncertain. In nucleotides, the CDR3 is TGTGCCAGCAGTTTACTAGGAAATGAGCAGTTCTTC. It is translated as CASSLLGNEQFF. The full variable domain, rest sourced from reference TRBV28 and TRBJ2-1, is DVKVTQSSRYLVKRTGEKVFLECVQDMDHENMFWYRQDPGLGLRLIYFSYDVKMKEKGDIPEGYSVSREKKERFSLILESASTNQTSMYLCASSLLGNEQFFGPGTRLTVL.